This TCR beta chain was recorded in a study of blood T cell repertoires in COVID-19. Germline CDR1 MNHEY, CDR2 SVGAGI. This CDR3 spans 15 amino acids. The V gene end was trimmed by 6 bases and the J gene end by 4 bases; junction bases not matched to a gene: 6. Produced via immunoSEQ multiplex PCR; TCRdb's table is partial and in-frame only. This table has about 24,000 clones, roughly 79% appearing once. Comments on this clone: Other DNA sequences in this specimen translate into the identical CDR3.

Seattle patients were enrolled during active infection and followed longitudinally. The sequence came from a man between 50 and 59 years old with COVID-19, enrolled during active disease. The chain combines TRBV6-5 with TRBJ2-1; 10 bases fit TRBD2. Specimen: peripheral blood. The CDR3 DNA sequence: TGTGCCAGCAGGGCTAGCGGGGGCCTTTACAATGAGCAGTTCTTC. The encoded protein is CASRASGGLYNEQFF.